A single sample gave rise to the 4 T cell receptor beta chains below, sequenced in a study of blood T cell repertoires in COVID-19. TCRdb's table, derived via immunoSEQ multiplex PCR, lists solely in-frame clones and lacks some. The sample holds roughly 150,000 clones, 65% to 80% seen once. Sequenced: PBMCs or T cells enriched from blood (not recorded which). Every receptor here comes from a woman between 65 and 79 years old in a cohort exposed to, infected with or recovered from COVID-19 (not recorded which).

The V and J genes are TRBV28 and TRBJ2-6; D uncertain. V lost 9 bases and J lost 0, with 12 bases in between. CDR1 is MDHEN, CDR2 SYDVKM, per germline. CDR3 size: 15 residues. CDR3 region: CASKQTTSGANVLTF. CDR3 nucleotide sequence: TGTGCCAGTAAACAGACCACCTCTGGGGCCAACGTCCTGACTTTC.

This rearrangement joins TRBV9 to TRBJ1-6, with 7 bases aligning to TRBD1. The CDR3 extends over 14 amino acids. V was pared by 4 bases and J by 4 bases, with 2 bases of the junction left unmatched. Germline V gives CDR1 SGDLS, CDR2 YYNGEE. CDR3 region: CASSQQGYNSPLHF. CDR3 DNA sequence: TGTGCCAGCAGCCAACAGGGGTATAATTCACCCCTCCACTTT.

This clone was detected only a few times. The chain recombines TRBV19 with TRBJ2-7, with D possibly matching TRBD1 (6 bases). The V and J ends lost 3 bases and 3 bases respectively, with 12 bases between them. CDR1 is LNHDA, CDR2 SQIVND, per germline (reference sequence). The CDR3 contains 14 residues. In DNA form, the CDR3 reads TGTGCCAGTAGTATCAAGGGGGACCTCTACGAGCAGTACTTC. This translates into CASSIKGDLYEQYF.

V and J are TRBV4-1 and TRBJ2-7, with TRBD2 matching over 14 bases. The germline CDR1 and CDR2 sequences are MGHRA and YSYEKL. J gave up 2 bases and V 0 bases, and 6 bases lay outside the gene matches. CDR3 size: 18 residues. CDR3 bases: TGCGCCAGCAGCCAAGATGAGGGACTAGCGGGAGTAACCTACGAGCAGTACTTC. This codes for CASSQDEGLAGVTYEQYF.